This is a list of T cell receptor beta chains from one sample in a study of cytomegalovirus exposure and HLA in healthy donors. Sequencing was performed with immunoSEQ multiplex PCR; in TCRdb, only in-frame clones are kept and a portion is missing. The data hold 200,000 or so clones, with 82% observed a single time. Sequencing was carried out using PBMCs. All receptors come from a boy aged 2 to 10 in good health and CMV-seronegative. Both conserved end residues are part of each CDR3. Fields, in order: D gene, J gene, V gene, clone size, CDR3 DNA, CDR3 protein. D genes are given only for firm matches. Not all rows give a size; the values are once, few, many and, for expanded clones, a class.

TRBD1	TRBJ2-7	TRBV15	NA	TGTGCCACCAGCAGCCTAGACAGGGCGGGTTCCTACGAGCAGTACTTC	CATSSLDRAGSYEQYF
NA	TRBJ2-7	TRBV21-1	NA	TGTGCCCCGGCGTCGGAGAGCACCTACGAGCAGTACTTC	CAPASESTYEQYF
TRBD1	TRBJ2-1	TRBV27	few	TGTGCCAGCAGATTGGACAGGGGAGACAATGAGCAGTTCTTC	CASRLDRGDNEQFF
NA	TRBJ2-1	TRBV7-2	NA	TGTGCCAGCAGCTTTAGCGGAACAAGCTCCTACAATGAGCAGTTCTTC	CASSFSGTSSYNEQFF
TRBD1	TRBJ2-7	TRBV18	NA	TGTGCCAGCTCGCGAGGACAGGCGTACGAGCAGTACTTC	CASSRGQAYEQYF
NA	TRBJ1-5	TRBV7-2	NA	TGTGCCAGCAGCTTAGAGGAGGGGCAGCCCCAGCATTTT	CASSLEEGQPQHF
NA	TRBJ2-3	TRBV11-3	NA	TGTGCCAGCAGCCCGGGACTCCACACAGATACGCAGTATTTT	CASSPGLHTDTQYF
TRBD1	TRBJ1-1	TRBV7-9	NA	TGTGCCAGCAGCTACCCCGGACAGGGTGACACTGAAGCTTTCTTT	CASSYPGQGDTEAFF
TRBD2	TRBJ2-5	TRBV9	NA	TGTGCCAGCAGCGCATCTAGCGGGGGGGATCAAGAGACCCAGTACTTC	CASSASSGGDQETQYF
NA	TRBJ2-3	TRBV9	NA	TGTGCCAGCAGCCCAACGGACCTAGGGGTGGATACGCAGTATTTT	CASSPTDLGVDTQYF
TRBD2	TRBJ2-7	TRBV10-3	NA	TGTGCCATCAGTCCGGACGGGGGGGGCTACTACGAGCAGTACTTC	CAISPDGGGYYEQYF
NA	TRBJ2-1	TRBV29-1	NA	TGCAGCGGTGGGGAGGTAGGCTCCTACAATGAGCAGTTCTTC	CSGGEVGSYNEQFF
TRBD1	TRBJ1-2	TRBV27	NA	TGTGCCAGCAGGGGGTATGGACAGGAACGAAGCTGGGGCTACACCTTC	CASRGYGQERSWGYTF
NA	TRBJ1-1	TRBV27	NA	TGTGCCAGCAGTTCCCCCCAAGAGGGTGACACTGAAGCTTTCTTT	CASSSPQEGDTEAFF
NA	TRBJ1-4	TRBV2	NA	TGTGCCAGCAGTGAATTTGATGGCGGCGAAAAACTGTTTTTT	CASSEFDGGEKLFF
TRBD1	TRBJ2-1	TRBV9	NA	TGTGCCAGCAGCCAAAGGACAGGGAGCTCCTACAATGAGCAGTTCTTC	CASSQRTGSSYNEQFF
TRBD1	TRBJ1-2	TRBV9	NA	TGTGCCAGCAGCGTAGGAGGGACAGGAGTCTATGGCTACACCTTC	CASSVGGTGVYGYTF
NA	TRBJ1-2	TRBV6-5	NA	TGTGCCAGCAGTTATTTTTTAGGAGGGAGTAACTATGGCTACACCTTC	CASSYFLGGSNYGYTF
TRBD2	TRBJ2-7	TRBV5-6	NA	TGTGCCAGCAGCACCGGGACTAGCGAATCATACGAGCAGTACTTC	CASSTGTSESYEQYF
TRBD1	TRBJ2-7	TRBV5-4	once	TGTGCCAGCAGCTTGTCCGGACAGGGCCTGAACGAGCAGTACTTC	CASSLSGQGLNEQYF
TRBD1	TRBJ1-2	TRBV5-1	NA	TGCGCCAGCAGCAGGAACCAGGGGGCGTCTGATGATGGCTACACCTTC	CASSRNQGASDDGYTF
TRBD1	TRBJ2-4	TRBV6-5	NA	TGTGCCAGCAGCACGACAGGGGCGGCCAAAAACATTCAGTACTTC	CASSTTGAAKNIQYF
TRBD2	TRBJ2-2	TRBV9	NA	TGTGCCAGCAGCGGGACTAGCGGGGGGGCCGGGGAGCTGTTTTTT	CASSGTSGGAGELFF
NA	TRBJ1-2	TRBV28	NA	TGTGCCAGCAAAATGGAGGGTGTCGACTATGGCTACACCTTC	CASKMEGVDYGYTF
TRBD2	TRBJ2-1	TRBV7-3	NA	TGTGCCAGCAGCTTGGGACTAGGGGTCGATGAGCAGTTCTTC	CASSLGLGVDEQFF
NA	TRBJ1-2	TRBV5-8	NA	TGTGCCAGCAGCTTGGCCAGGGGCAGGGCTAACTATGGCTACACCTTC	CASSLARGRANYGYTF
TRBD2	TRBJ2-5	TRBV4-2	NA	TGTGCCAGCAGCCCGCGGACTAGCGGGGGGCCCGTCGAAGAGACCCAGTACTTC	CASSPRTSGGPVEETQYF
NA	TRBJ1-1	TRBV5-1	NA	TGCGCCAGCAGCTTGGACACTAGTCGGAGAGGGTGGCCGGTTGAAGCTTTCTTT	CASSLDTSRRGWPVEAFF
TRBD2	TRBJ2-7	TRBV6-5	NA	TGTGCCAGCAGTTGGGGGGGAGGGGTTGCCTACGAGCAGTACTTC	CASSWGGGVAYEQYF
TRBD2	TRBJ2-1	TRBV7-2	few	TGTGCCAGCAGCTTAGGAGCAGGACTAGCCAATGAGCAGTTCTTC	CASSLGAGLANEQFF
TRBD2	TRBJ2-5	TRBV30	NA	TGTGCCTGGAGTTCCTCTAGCGGCGTCGGGAGCCAGTACTTC	CAWSSSSGVGSQYF
TRBD1	TRBJ1-2	TRBV6-6	few	TGTGCCAGCAAAACTGGACAGGGCCGATACTATGGCTACACCTTC	CASKTGQGRYYGYTF
NA	TRBJ1-4	TRBV6-1	NA	TGTGCCAGCTTCCCCAGGTTGGACTTTAATGAAAAACTGTTTTTT	CASFPRLDFNEKLFF
NA	TRBJ1-2	TRBV4-1	few	TGCGCCAGCAGCCAAGAGTCGTATGGCTACACCTTC	CASSQESYGYTF
NA	TRBJ1-4	TRBV7-2	NA	TGTGCCAGCAGCCCCATGAGGAGGGCTGGGCCACTGTTTTTT	CASSPMRRAGPLFF
NA	TRBJ2-7	TRBV28	once	TGTGCCAGCAGGTCCGGGGTGGCCTACGAGCAGTACTTC	CASRSGVAYEQYF
NA	TRBJ2-3	TRBV9	NA	TGTGCCAGCAGCGTAGGTCGGGCGGGCCTAAGCACAGATACGCAGTATTTT	CASSVGRAGLSTDTQYF
TRBD1	TRBJ2-2	TRBV27	NA	TGTGCCAGCAGTTTATCCGGGACAGGGGAATCCGGGGAGCTGTTTTTT	CASSLSGTGESGELFF
NA	TRBJ2-2	TRBV5-1	NA	TGCGCCAGCAGCCCAGTGAGGACCGGGGAGCTGTTTTTT	CASSPVRTGELFF
NA	TRBJ2-7	TRBV7-2	once	TGTGCCAGCAGCCTGCGGTGGGGGGTAACCTACGAGCAGTACTTC	CASSLRWGVTYEQYF
TRBD1	TRBJ2-7	TRBV29-1	NA	TGCAGCGTAGTACAGGGGCAGGGATCCTACGAGCAGTACTTC	CSVVQGQGSYEQYF
NA	TRBJ1-2	TRBV29-1	NA	TGCAGCATTGAAAACAGGGCGAACTATGGCTACACCTTC	CSIENRANYGYTF
NA	TRBJ1-2	TRBV6-5	NA	TGTGCCAGCAGTTACTCTGGACACCTCTATGGCTACACCTTC	CASSYSGHLYGYTF
TRBD1	TRBJ1-1	TRBV18	NA	TGTGCCAGCTCGCCAGGACAGGGTCGAGCTTTCTTT	CASSPGQGRAFF